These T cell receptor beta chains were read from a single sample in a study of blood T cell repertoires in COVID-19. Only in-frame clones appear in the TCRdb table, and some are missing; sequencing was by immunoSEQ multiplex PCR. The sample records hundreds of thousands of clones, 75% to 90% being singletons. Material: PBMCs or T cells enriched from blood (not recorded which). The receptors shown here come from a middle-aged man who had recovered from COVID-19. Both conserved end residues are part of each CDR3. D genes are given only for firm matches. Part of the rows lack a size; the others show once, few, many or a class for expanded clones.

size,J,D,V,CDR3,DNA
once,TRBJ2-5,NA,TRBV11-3,CASSLEAGASETQYF,TGTGCCAGCAGCTTAGAAGCAGGGGCTAGTGAGACCCAGTACTTC
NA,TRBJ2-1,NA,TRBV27,CASSSTGRERSYNEQFF,TGTGCCAGCAGTTCAACAGGCCGAGAGAGGAGCTACAATGAGCAGTTCTTC
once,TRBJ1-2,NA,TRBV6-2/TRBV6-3,CASSYENNYGYTF,TGTGCCAGCAGTTACGAGAATAACTATGGCTACACCTTC
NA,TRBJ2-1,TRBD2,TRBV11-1,CASSSSGRAPNNEQFF,TGTGCCAGCAGCTCTAGCGGGAGGGCCCCCAACAATGAGCAGTTCTTC
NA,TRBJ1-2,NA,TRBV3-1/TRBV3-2,CASSQDGSGAYGYTF,TGTGCCAGCAGCCAAGACGGATCAGGTGCCTATGGCTACACCTTC
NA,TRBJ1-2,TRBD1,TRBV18,CASSPRRGTGDGYTF,TGTGCCAGCTCGCCACGCCGAGGGACAGGGGATGGCTACACCTTC
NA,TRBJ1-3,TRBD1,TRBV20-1,CSASEGQGGGNTIYF,TGCAGTGCTAGTGAAGGACAGGGAGGTGGAAACACCATATATTTT
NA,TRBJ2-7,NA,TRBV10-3,CAISEAPPTGLRDSDEQYF,TGTGCCATCAGTGAGGCTCCCCCCACAGGTCTTCGGGACTCGGACGAGCAGTACTTC
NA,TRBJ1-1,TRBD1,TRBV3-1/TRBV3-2,CASSQSMGQGTTEAFF,TGTGCCAGCAGCCAGAGTATGGGACAGGGGACCACTGAAGCTTTCTTT
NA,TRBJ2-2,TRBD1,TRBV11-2,CASSAGPGQGLTGELFF,TGTGCCAGCAGCGCGGGACCGGGACAGGGCCTCACCGGGGAGCTGTTTTTT
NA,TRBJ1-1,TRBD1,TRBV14,CASSQNLGTGLLSEAFF,TGTGCCAGCAGCCAAAATCTCGGGACAGGGTTGTTGTCTGAAGCTTTCTTT
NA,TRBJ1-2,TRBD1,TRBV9,CASSPRTGRDYGYTF,TGTGCCAGCAGCCCCCGGACAGGGAGAGACTATGGCTACACCTTC
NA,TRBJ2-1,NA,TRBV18,CASSPPAGPLGSYNEQFF,TGTGCCAGCTCACCACCAGCCGGCCCACTCGGGTCCTACAATGAGCAGTTCTTC
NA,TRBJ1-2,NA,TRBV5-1,CASSSLEKGANYGYTF,TGCGCCAGCAGCTCCCTTGAGAAGGGGGCTAACTATGGCTACACCTTC
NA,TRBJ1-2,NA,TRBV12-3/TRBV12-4,CASSLRTYGGYTF,TGTGCCAGCAGTTTACGGACATATGGTGGCTACACCTTC
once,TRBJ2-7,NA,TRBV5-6,CASSLGANEQYF,TGTGCCAGCAGCTTGGGGGCTAACGAGCAGTACTTC
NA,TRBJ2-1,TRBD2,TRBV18,CASSPASGTHNEQFF,TGTGCCAGCTCACCCGCTAGCGGGACTCACAATGAGCAGTTCTTC
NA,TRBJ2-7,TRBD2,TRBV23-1,CASSHRDSGSNEQYF,TGCGCCAGCAGTCATCGCGATAGCGGGAGCAACGAGCAGTACTTC
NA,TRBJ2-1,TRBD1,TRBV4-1,CASSQDPGQGRHNEQFF,TGCGCCAGCAGCCAAGACCCGGGACAGGGGAGGCACAATGAGCAGTTCTTC
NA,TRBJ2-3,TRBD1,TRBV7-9,CASSPTPDRGAADTQYF,TGTGCCAGCAGCCCAACCCCGGACAGGGGAGCGGCAGATACGCAGTATTTT
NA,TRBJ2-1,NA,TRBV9,CASSVLEFSEQFF,TGTGCCAGCAGCGTACTAGAATTTAGCGAGCAGTTCTTC
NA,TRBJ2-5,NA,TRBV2,CASSAAGNQETQYF,TGTGCCAGCAGTGCGGCAGGGAATCAAGAGACCCAGTACTTC
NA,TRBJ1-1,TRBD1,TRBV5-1,CASSAPGQPNTEAFF,TGCGCCAGCAGCGCGCCGGGACAGCCGAACACTGAAGCTTTCTTT
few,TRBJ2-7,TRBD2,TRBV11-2,CASSLDWAGAIYEQYF,TGTGCCAGCAGCTTAGATTGGGCGGGAGCGATCTACGAGCAGTACTTC
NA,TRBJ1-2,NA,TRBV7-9,CASSLGQVYGYTF,TGTGCCAGCAGCTTAGGTCAGGTCTATGGCTACACCTTC
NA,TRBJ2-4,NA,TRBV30,CAWSVGSKNIQYF,TGTGCCTGGAGTGTCGGTAGCAAAAACATTCAGTACTTC
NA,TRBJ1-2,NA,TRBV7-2,CASSFGPSNYGYTF,TGTGCCAGCAGCTTTGGCCCCTCTAACTATGGCTACACCTTC